Below, 22 T cell receptor beta chains from the same sample are listed, as sequenced in a study of blood T cells in healthy people across ages. A second roughly 6 to 12 cycle PCR used barcoded and J-beta primers. MiXCR was run by TCRdb on the 5' RACE reads, yielding one entry per CDR3 protein. Of approximately 2,000,000 distinct CDR3 sequences listed, about two fifths are singletons. Sequenced sample: blood. The source of these receptors is a human donor in good health.

This rearrangement joins TRBV4-3 to TRBJ2-3; D unresolved. The CDR3 has 15 amino acids. Trimming took 0 bases from V and 0 from J, leaving 7 bases between them. The germline gives CDR1 LGHNA, CDR2 YSLEER. The CDR3: CASSQEYRSTDTQYF. Written as DNA, the CDR3 is TGCGCCAGCAGCCAAGAGTACCGGAGCACAGATACGCAGTATTTT.

This clonotype has a handful of counts. The gene calls are TRBV28 and TRBJ1-4; 7 nucleotides match TRBD1. This CDR3 spans 15 amino acids. The trim removed 4 bases at V and 0 bases at J, leaving 2 bases unmatched. CDR1 MDHEN and CDR2 SYDVKM come from the germline V gene. CDR3 sequence reads: CASSYRGPTNEKLFF. The CDR3 region has the DNA TGTGCCAGCAGTTACAGGGGACCAACTAATGAAAAACTGTTTTTT.

This clonotype was seen a handful of times. The gene calls are TRBV29-1 and TRBJ2-7; D is unclear. Germline V gene sequence: CDR1 SQVTM, CDR2 ANQGSEA. The length of the CDR3 is 14 residues. The V end lost 5 bases, the J end lost 0 bases, and 14 bases lay between the germline ends. The CDR3 sequence is CSVLQLASSYEQYF. The CDR3 DNA sequence: TGCAGCGTTTTACAATTGGCTAGCTCCTACGAGCAGTACTTC.

The chain carries TRBV20-1 and TRBJ2-3; tentative D call: TRBD2 (6 bases). Looked up from germline, CDR1 is DFQATT and CDR2 is SNEGSKA (reference sequence). The CDR3 contains 13 residues. The ends were cut back, 3 bases at V and 6 bases at J, with 13 bases in the middle. The CDR3 loop reads CSASNPAGDTQYF. CDR3 DNA: TGCAGTGCTAGTAACCCGGCGGGGGATACGCAGTATTTT.

The rearrangement links TRBV7-2 to TRBJ1-2, with D unclear. The germline V and J ends were trimmed by 2 bases and 4 bases, with 5 bases remaining between them. Germline V gives CDR1 SGHTA, CDR2 FQGNSA. The CDR3 runs to 12 residues. CDR3 in amino acids: CASSLIFYGYTF. DNA of the CDR3: TGTGCCAGCAGCTTAATCTTCTATGGCTACACCTTC.

In its sample, this clonotype was seen a few times. This chain connects TRBV27 to TRBJ2-3; 11 nucleotides align to TRBD1. This CDR3 contains 16 residues. V trimming: 3 bases; J trimming: 3 bases; junction bases outside the gene matches: 5. CDR1 and CDR2 from the germline V gene are MNHEY and SMNVEV (reference sequence). Here the CDR3 reads CASSFLGTGGTDTQYF. The CDR3 nucleotides are TGTGCCAGCAGTTTTTTAGGGACAGGGGGAACAGATACGCAGTATTTT.

This chain links TRBV4-3 with TRBJ2-5; 7 nucleotides agree with TRBD1. With V trimmed by 4 bases and J by 3 bases, 8 bases remained unmatched. Germline CDR1 reads LGHNA; CDR2 reads YSLEER. This CDR3 comprises 15 residues. The CDR3 loop reads CASSRRGQGEETQYF. In DNA, the CDR3 is TGCGCCAGCAGCCGACGTGGGCAGGGGGAAGAGACCCAGTACTTC.

The table lists this clonotype with many counts. The chain combines TRBV20-1 with TRBJ2-7; D is uncertain. Per germline, CDR1 DFQATT and CDR2 SNEGSKA (reference sequence). This CDR3 comprises 15 residues. Deletions cut 3 bases from V and 2 bases from J, with 17 bases between. The CDR3 loop reads CSARSRGSFAYEQYF. The CDR3 coding sequence is TGCAGTGCTAGGTCCCGAGGTAGCTTTGCCTACGAGCAGTACTTC.

This clonotype was seen once. A much larger clone lies a single base off, so this may be a read error. V gene TRBV5-1 combines with J gene TRBJ1-3; D is unclear. The CDR3 is 14 residues long. From germline, CDR1 is SGHRS and CDR2 YFSETQ. CDR3 DNA: TGCGCCAGCAAAGGGCAGAGCTCTGGAAACACCAGATATTTT. Its protein product is CASKGQSSGNTRYF.

The chain couples TRBV20-1 to TRBJ2-3, with D possibly being TRBD1 (5 bases). CDR1 is DFQATT and CDR2 is SNEGSKA in the germline V gene (reference sequence). V was trimmed by 0 bases and J by 0 bases, leaving 10 bases between them. The CDR3 is 15 residues long. In nucleotides, the CDR3 is TGCAGTGCTAGAGATTCACAGGCTAGCACAGATACGCAGTATTTT. This codes for CSARDSQASTDTQYF.

The chain links TRBV6-4 to TRBJ2-3; 12 bases are shared with TRBD2. V gave up 4 bases and J gave up 4 bases; unmatched junction bases: 0. This CDR3 is built from 14 residues. Germline loops: CDR1 MRHNA, CDR2 SNTAGT. The CDR3 nucleotides are TGTGCCAGCAGTGGGACTAGCGGGGCAGATACGCAGTATTTT. This gives the protein CASSGTSGADTQYF.

The table lists this clonotype with a few counts. The V gene is TRBV20-1, the J gene TRBJ2-1, with TRBD2 matching 7 bases. Germline V gives CDR1 DFQATT, CDR2 SNEGSKA (reference sequence). V gave up 3 bases and J gave up 4 bases; unmatched junction bases: 9. This CDR3 spans 15 amino acids. The CDR3 nucleotides read TGCAGTGCTAGGGCGGGAGTGTGGGTGTACAATGAGCAGTTCTTC. It specifies CSARAGVWVYNEQFF.

This clonotype was seen a few times. The CDR3 loop is CASSLARGAYGYTF. DNA of the CDR3: TGTGCCAGCAGTTTGGCCAGGGGGGCGTATGGCTACACCTTC. The chain joins TRBV12-3 or TRBV12-4 to TRBJ1-2; 7 bases are a match to TRBD1. V gave up 3 bases and J gave up 5 bases; unmatched junction bases: 6. This CDR3 region has 14 residues.

This clonotype turned up a few times. This sequence joins TRBV20-1 and TRBJ2-1; 11 bases agree with TRBD2. The CDR3 has 16 residues. V lost 5 bases to trimming and J lost 5 bases; unmatched junction nucleotides: 11. Germline CDR1 and CDR2: DFQATT and SNEGSKA (reference sequence). CDR3 in amino acids: CSAFIIAGGLDNEQFF. Written as DNA, the CDR3 is TGCAGTGCTTTCATTATAGCGGGGGGGCTCGACAATGAGCAGTTCTTC.

This clonotype appeared a few times. The chain uses TRBV5-1 and TRBJ2-2; D unclear. The CDR3 extends over 11 amino acids. V was clipped by 4 bases and J by 8 bases, with 6 bases between them. The V gene's germline CDR1 is SGHRS and CDR2 YFSETQ. The DNA of the CDR3 is TGCGCCAGCAGCCTGAGAGGGGAGCTGTTTTTT. It codes for CASSLRGELFF.

The gene calls are TRBV7-8 and TRBJ2-5; TRBD1 matches 9 bases. The CDR3 runs 16 residues. The germline CDR1 and CDR2 sequences are SGHVS and FQNEAQ. J lost 1 base, V lost 6 bases, and 9 bases had no gene match. Written as DNA, the CDR3 is TGTGCCAGCAGACAACAGGGGGCGCAGGGCCAAGAGACCCAGTACTTC. Protein product: CASRQQGAQGQETQYF.

This clonotype came up a few times. The chain couples TRBV20-1 to TRBJ1-5; D is ambiguous. Germline V gene data show CDR1 as DFQATT and CDR2 as SNEGSKA (reference sequence). This CDR3 contains 15 residues. V was clipped by 1 base and J by 2 bases, with 12 bases between them. In nucleotides, the CDR3 is TGCAGTGCTAGAGCGGACCCGAGGGGCAATCAGCCCCAGCATTTT. It yields the protein CSARADPRGNQPQHF.

The rearrangement uses TRBV11-1 and TRBJ2-3; D gene uncertain. The CDR3 has 15 amino acids. Germline CDR1 SGHAT, CDR2 FQDESV (reference sequence). V lost 2 bases to trimming and J lost 0 bases, with 9 bases between them. CDR3 nucleotides: TGTGCCAGCAGCTTACGCAGGAGAAGCACAGATACGCAGTATTTT. This translates into CASSLRRRSTDTQYF.

The chain recombines TRBV29-1 with TRBJ2-3, with TRBD1 identical over 10 bases. The V and J ends lost 6 bases and 2 bases, in that order; junction bases with no gene match: 5. CDR3 length: 14 residues. The germline V gene encodes CDR1 SQVTM and CDR2 ANQGSEA. CDR3 coding DNA: TGCAGCGTCCGGGACAGGGGAATCACAGATACGCAGTATTTT. Protein: CSVRDRGITDTQYF.

The V gene is TRBV4-3, the J gene TRBJ1-2, with no clear D. The V and J ends lost 11 bases and 4 bases respectively, with 17 bases between them. Per germline, CDR1 LGHNA and CDR2 YSLEER. The CDR3 is 13 residues long. CDR3 protein: CAGSLSGSYGYTF. DNA of the CDR3: TGCGCCGGTTCACTCAGCGGAAGCTATGGCTACACCTTC.

V and J are TRBV6-5 and TRBJ1-2; 12 bases agree with TRBD1. Looked up from germline, CDR1 is MNHEY and CDR2 is SVGAGI. The length of the CDR3 is 19 residues. J lost 3 bases, V lost 0 bases, and 11 bases had no gene match. The CDR3 bases are TGTGCCAGCAGTTACTCGAGTGGGGACAGGGGGCTCATGGACTATGGCTACACCTTC. Its protein product is CASSYSSGDRGLMDYGYTF.

J is TRBJ2-1 and V is TRBV20-1, with D perhaps matching TRBD1 (6 bases). The end of the DNA aligns better with TRBJ2-7, so the J call may be wrong. Germline assignment: CDR1 DFQATT and CDR2 SNEGSKA (reference sequence). This CDR3 has 11 residues. Written as DNA, the CDR3 is TGCAGTGTTCTGGACAGAACCGAGCAGTACTTC. This codes for CSVLDRTEQYF.